One and the same sample provided the 12 T cell receptor beta chains below, sequenced in a study of blood T cell repertoires in COVID-19. TCRdb's copy holds only in-frame clones and misses some; the assay was immunoSEQ multiplex PCR. The profile shows about 210,000 clones, 70% to 90% of them singletons. Sequenced sample: PBMCs or T cells enriched from blood (not recorded which). The source is a woman aged 40 to 55 with acute COVID-19.

With regard to this clone: The same CDR3 arises from other DNA sequences in this sample as well. The genes are TRBV28 and TRBJ1-4, with D possibly TRBD1 on 6 matching bases. This CDR3 has 12 residues. Germline values: CDR1 MDHEN, CDR2 SYDVKM. V lost 2 bases to trimming and J lost 8 bases, with 6 bases between them. The CDR3 reads CASSLRGEKLFF. CDR3 bases: TGTGCCAGCAGTTTAAGGGGGGAAAAACTGTTTTTT. Drawing the rest from reference TRBV28 and TRBJ1-4, the complete variable domain is DVKVTQSSRYLVKRTGEKVFLECVQDMDHENMFWYRQDPGLGLRLIYFSYDVKMKEKGDIPEGYSVSREKKERFSLILESASTNQTSMYLCASSLRGEKLFFGSGTQLSVL.

V gene TRBV19 combines with J gene TRBJ2-1; 12 bases match TRBD2. This CDR3 spans 16 amino acids. With 4 bases clipped from V and 7 bases from J, the junction kept 8 bases outside the gene matches. Germline lookup yields CDR1 LNHDA and CDR2 SQIVND (reference sequence). As DNA, the CDR3 is TGTGCCAGTAGTACCCAGACTAGCGGGAGTGGGAATGAGCAGTTCTTC. Residues: CASSTQTSGSGNEQFF.

CDR3 in DNA: TGTGCCAGCAGCGTAGGCCCGAGGTCTGACAATGAGCAGTTCTTC. This encodes CASSVGPRSDNEQFF. The rearrangement uses TRBV9 and TRBJ2-1; the D is unclear. The CDR3 has 15 amino acids. V was cut by 0 bases and J by 5 bases, with 12 bases left in between. Germline V gene sequence: CDR1 SGDLS, CDR2 YYNGEE.

The chain recombines TRBV6-5 with TRBJ1-1; 7 nucleotides align to TRBD1. This CDR3 is 13 amino acids long. The germline gives CDR1 MNHEY, CDR2 SVGAGI. V shed 6 bases and J 6 bases; nucleotides not matched to a gene: 7. CDR3 loop: CASRFTGAPEAFF. In DNA, the CDR3 is TGTGCCAGCAGGTTTACAGGGGCCCCTGAAGCTTTCTTT.

The chain is built from TRBV28 and TRBJ1-5; no definite D call. From germline, CDR1 is MDHEN and CDR2 SYDVKM. V shed 5 bases and J shed 4 bases, with 18 bases lying between them. This CDR3 is built from 16 residues. DNA for the CDR3: TGTGCCAGCAGTCCCCTCGGGGAACGGCTGAATCAGCCCCAGCATTTT. Translated: CASSPLGERLNQPQHF.

The sample holds one count of this clone. The CDR3 DNA reads as TGTGCCAGCAGCTCAAACCTCCGGGACTACCAAGAGACCCAGTACTTC. Translated: CASSSNLRDYQETQYF. This rearrangement joins TRBV7-8 to TRBJ2-5; possibly TRBD2 for D (6 bases). Trimming shortened V by 4 bases and J by 0 bases, and 15 bases separated the two germline ends. The CDR3 has 16 amino acids. Germline CDR1 and CDR2: SGHVS and FQNEAQ.

The gene calls are TRBV28 and TRBJ1-3; D gene unclear. The germline CDR1 and CDR2 sequences are MDHEN and SYDVKM. The CDR3 covers 16 residues. V lost 6 bases to trimming and J lost 0 bases, with 15 bases between them. CDR3 DNA: TGTGCCAGCAGCTCCTTGGAGCGCCTCTCTGGAAACACCATATATTTT. It translates to CASSSLERLSGNTIYF.

J is TRBJ2-1 and V is TRBV28; D uncertain. The germline V gene has CDR1 MDHEN and CDR2 SYDVKM. CDR3 size: 12 residues. V was pared by 1 base and J by 5 bases, with 3 bases between. The CDR3, as DNA: TGTGCCAGCAGTTTATCCGACAATGAGCAGTTCTTC. Translated, it gives CASSLSDNEQFF.

This chain links TRBV7-9 with TRBJ1-6, with 11 positions matching TRBD1. The germline V gene encodes CDR1 SEHNR and CDR2 FQNEAQ (reference sequence). V lost 5 bases to trimming and J lost 8 bases; unmatched junction nucleotides: 5. CDR3 size: 15 residues. CDR3 amino acids: CASSRTGGRDSPLHF. The CDR3 nucleotides read TGTGCCAGCAGCAGGACAGGGGGCAGAGATTCACCCCTCCACTTT.

The J gene is TRBJ1-5, the V gene TRBV19; D possibly corresponds to TRBD1 (5 bases). Germline V lookup: CDR1 LNHDA, CDR2 SQIVND (reference sequence). The CDR3 runs 16 residues. V lost 3 bases, J lost 1 base, and 13 bases lay in between. The CDR3 sequence is CASSIFSGDSNQPQHF. In DNA form, the CDR3 reads TGTGCCAGTAGTATCTTTTCGGGGGACAGCAATCAGCCCCAGCATTTT.

This clone was observed a handful of times. The chain couples TRBV27 to TRBJ1-1; TRBD1 agrees at 7 bases. The ends lost 3 bases at V and 4 bases at J; junction bases unmatched: 5. CDR3 length equals 14 residues. CDR1 MNHEY and CDR2 SMNVEV come from the germline V gene (reference sequence). Here the CDR3 reads CASSLGQRGTEAFF. CDR3 DNA: TGTGCCAGCAGTTTGGGACAGAGGGGCACTGAAGCTTTCTTT.

The chain uses TRBV29-1 and TRBJ2-4; no clear D gene. Looked up from germline, CDR1 is SQVTM and CDR2 is ANQGSEA. The CDR3 loop spans 13 amino acids. Trimming pared 5 bases from V and 2 bases from J, leaving 10 bases between. The CDR3 spells CSVLVSSKNIQYF. The CDR3 nucleotides read TGCAGCGTTCTTGTGTCCTCCAAAAACATTCAGTACTTC.